A single sample is the source of the 19 T cell receptor beta chains below, sequenced in a study of radiation and T cells in renal cell carcinoma. Specified time point: blood 4 weeks post-SBRT, at nephrectomy. Treatment specified: 15 Gy SBRT to primary tumor, nephrectomy 4 weeks later. TCRdb's copy holds only in-frame clones and misses some; the assay was immunoSEQ multiplex PCR. Here the sample spans some 44,000 clones, 80% to 85% being singletons. This material consisted of blood, taken from a patient whose treatment included radiotherapy and nephrectomy. The receptors come from a woman in her 70s with renal cell carcinoma.

In this sample, this clone turned up a few times. V and J are TRBV4-3 and TRBJ2-7; D is perhaps TRBD1 or TRBD2 (5 bases each). Germline-derived CDR1 and CDR2 are LGHNA and YSLEER. The CDR3 extends over 15 amino acids. V lost 4 bases to trimming and J lost 2 bases, with 15 bases between them. CDR3 residues: CASSPARDATYEQYF. The CDR3 bases are TGCGCCAGCAGCCCCGCACGGGACGCCACCTACGAGCAGTACTTC.

V is TRBV7-2 and J is TRBJ2-2; no clear D. Germline CDR1 SGHTA, CDR2 FQGNSA. V was trimmed by 5 bases and J by 6 bases, leaving 13 bases between them. The CDR3 length is 14 residues. The CDR3 DNA reads TGTGCCAGCAGCCCACAAGGAGAGGCCGGGGAGCTGTTTTTT. Amino acid sequence: CASSPQGEAGELFF. Full variable domain (outside the CDR3, taken from reference TRBV7-2 and TRBJ2-2): GAGVSQSPSNKVTEKGKDVELRCDPISGHTALYWYRQSLGQGLEFLIYFQGNSAPDKSGLPSDRFSAERTGGSVSTLTIQRTQQEDSAVYLCASSPQGEAGELFFGEGSRLTVL.

V and J are TRBV19 and TRBJ2-5, with 12 bases matching TRBD1. The CDR3 spans 19 residues. CDR1 and CDR2 (germline): LNHDA, SQIVND (reference sequence). Trimming removed 4 bases from V and 7 bases from J; junction bases left unmatched: 19. CDR3 in DNA: TGTGCCAGTAGTACGAGCCCGGGACAGGGGGCAACAACCCCAGGGACCCAGTACTTC. The encoded protein is CASSTSPGQGATTPGTQYF.

This chain connects TRBV6-1 to TRBJ2-5, with TRBD1 as a possible D gene (6 bases). The length of the CDR3 is 15 residues. The germline V and J ends were trimmed by 4 bases and 1 base, with 13 bases remaining between them. Looked up from germline, CDR1 is MNHNS and CDR2 is SASEGT. Here the CDR3 reads CASSGTQGIQETQYF. CDR3 in DNA: TGTGCCAGCAGTGGGACACAGGGCATCCAAGAGACCCAGTACTTC.

V is TRBV25-1 and J is TRBJ2-5; maybe TRBD1 (5 bases). Looked up from germline, CDR1 is MGHDK and CDR2 is SYGVNS. V was cut by 3 bases and J by 0 bases, with 8 bases left in between. The CDR3 consists of 14 residues. For the CDR3, the DNA is TGTGCCAGCAGTGATAGGGGCCACCAAGAGACCCAGTACTTC. Encoded protein: CASSDRGHQETQYF.

The chain joins TRBV7-9 to TRBJ2-6; D unclear. The germline V and J ends were trimmed by 0 bases and 5 bases, with 5 bases remaining between them. Per the germline V gene, CDR1 is SEHNR and CDR2 is FQNEAQ (reference sequence). CDR3 size: 14 residues. The CDR3 nucleotides are TGTGCCAGCAGCTTAGCGGGCAGGGCCAACGTCCTGACTTTC. Encoded protein: CASSLAGRANVLTF.

The DNA of the CDR3 is TGCGCCAGCAGCTTGATGGGGGCAACTAATGAAAAACTGTTTTTT. It translates to CASSLMGATNEKLFF. The rearrangement links TRBV5-1 to TRBJ1-4; TRBD1 might be the D (5 bases). The CDR3 loop spans 15 amino acids. Trimming took 1 base from V and 0 from J, leaving 7 bases between them. Looked up from germline, CDR1 is SGHRS and CDR2 is YFSETQ.

The chain combines TRBV4-1 with TRBJ1-2; 7 nucleotides match TRBD1. The CDR3 length is 17 residues. The germline gives CDR1 MGHRA, CDR2 YSYEKL. Trimming removed 4 bases from V and 4 bases from J; junction bases left unmatched: 15. The DNA for the CDR3 is TGCGCCAGCAGCCCCCGACAGGGTACATGGGGTAGCTATGGCTACACCTTC. Translation gives CASSPRQGTWGSYGYTF.

The chain combines TRBV21-1 with TRBJ1-4. TRBV21-1 has pseudogene status. The CDR3 extends over 13 amino acids. CDR3 sequence (DNA): TGTGCCAGCATACAAGGGAGCGGTGAAAAACTGTTTTTT. Protein: CASIQGSGEKLFF.

The rearrangement uses TRBV2 and TRBJ1-1; TRBD1 agrees at 8 bases. V shed 7 bases and J 4 bases; nucleotides not matched to a gene: 5. This CDR3 spans 13 amino acids. Germline CDR1 and CDR2: SNHLY and FYNNEI. The CDR3 spells CASTTGVGTEAFF. In nucleotides, the CDR3 is TGTGCCAGCACGACAGGGGTGGGCACTGAAGCTTTCTTT.

The chain employs TRBV7-3 and TRBJ2-2; 7 bases match TRBD2. There are 17 residues in the CDR3. V lost 4 bases, J lost 4 bases, and 12 bases stayed unmatched. CDR1 is SGHTA and CDR2 is FQGTGA in the germline V gene. The CDR3 spells CASSYSGAGAGTGELFF. In DNA form, the CDR3 reads TGTGCCAGCAGCTACAGTGGGGCGGGAGCCGGCACCGGGGAGCTGTTTTTT.

The chain has TRBV7-2 and TRBJ2-2, with 7 bases that match TRBD2. Germline V lookup: CDR1 SGHTA, CDR2 FQGNSA. V dropped 7 bases and J dropped 8; count of bases not matched to a gene: 16. The CDR3 is 16 residues long. The CDR3 reads CASTPGSGAQLGELFF. In nucleotides, the CDR3 is TGTGCCAGCACCCCTGGGAGCGGGGCCCAATTAGGGGAGCTGTTTTTT. Looking up the rest from reference TRBV7-2 and TRBJ2-2 gives the full variable domain: GAGVSQSPSNKVTEKGKDVELRCDPISGHTALYWYRQSLGQGLEFLIYFQGNSAPDKSGLPSDRFSAERTGGSVSTLTIQRTQQEDSAVYLCASTPGSGAQLGELFFGEGSRLTVL.

This clone was observed a few times. The chain recombines TRBV5-4 with TRBJ2-7; weak D call: TRBD2 (5 bases). CDR1 SGHNT and CDR2 YYREEE come from the germline V gene (reference sequence). This CDR3 contains 15 residues. V lost 4 bases, J lost 7 bases, and 21 bases lay in between. The CDR3 is CASSMTGRIIGEQYF. In DNA form, the CDR3 reads TGTGCCAGCAGCATGACGGGAAGGATTATAGGGGAGCAGTACTTC.

The V and J genes are TRBV7-8 and TRBJ2-7; 12 positions agree with TRBD2. Germline loops: CDR1 SGHVS, CDR2 FQNEAQ. CDR3 size: 17 residues. V lost 7 bases to trimming and J lost 7 bases; unmatched junction nucleotides: 17. CDR3 loop: CASTPPGLAGELREQYF. For the CDR3, the DNA is TGTGCCAGCACGCCGCCGGGACTAGCGGGTGAGCTACGGGAGCAGTACTTC.

The genes are TRBV7-2 and TRBJ1-5; D is uncertain. The CDR3 totals 14 residues. The V and J ends lost 1 base and 7 bases respectively, with 11 bases between them. Germline assignment: CDR1 SGHTA and CDR2 FQGNSA. The CDR3 DNA reads as TGTGCCAGCAGCTTAGGAGGGAGACGCCAGCCCCAGCATTTT. Protein product: CASSLGGRRQPQHF.

This rearrangement joins TRBV4-1 to TRBJ2-1, with D possibly matching TRBD1 (5 bases). The CDR3 runs 16 residues. Looked up from germline, CDR1 is MGHRA and CDR2 is YSYEKL. Trimming removed 0 bases from V and 6 bases from J, with 15 bases in between. The CDR3 sequence: CASSQEAATGFNEQFF. Here the CDR3 DNA reads TGCGCCAGCAGCCAAGAGGCAGCTACAGGTTTCAATGAGCAGTTCTTC.

The chain joins TRBV27 to TRBJ2-7, with 12 bases matching TRBD1. The CDR3 has 18 residues. J gave up 2 bases and V 4 bases, and 12 bases lay outside the gene matches. The germline gives CDR1 MNHEY, CDR2 SMNVEV (reference sequence). CDR3 bases: TGTGCCAGCAGTTCCCGGGACAGGGGGCGCTTCCTTACCTACGAGCAGTACTTC. It yields the protein CASSSRDRGRFLTYEQYF.

V usage is TRBV6-1 and J usage is TRBJ2-4; D is uncertain. Germline V lookup: CDR1 MNHNS, CDR2 SASEGT. Deletions cut 4 bases from V and 10 bases from J, with 17 bases between. The CDR3 totals 14 residues. CDR3 DNA sequence: TGTGCCAGCAGTGTATCCCGTCCTAACAGTATTCAGTACTTC. It specifies CASSVSRPNSIQYF.

V gene TRBV2 combines with J gene TRBJ1-2, with 7 bases fitting TRBD1. Germline-derived CDR1 and CDR2 are SNHLY and FYNNEI. With 6 bases clipped from V and 2 bases from J, the junction kept 12 bases outside the gene matches. The CDR3 has 16 amino acids. The CDR3 sequence is CASRPITGTVNYGYTF. The CDR3 coding sequence is TGTGCCAGCAGGCCGATTACCGGGACAGTAAACTATGGCTACACCTTC.